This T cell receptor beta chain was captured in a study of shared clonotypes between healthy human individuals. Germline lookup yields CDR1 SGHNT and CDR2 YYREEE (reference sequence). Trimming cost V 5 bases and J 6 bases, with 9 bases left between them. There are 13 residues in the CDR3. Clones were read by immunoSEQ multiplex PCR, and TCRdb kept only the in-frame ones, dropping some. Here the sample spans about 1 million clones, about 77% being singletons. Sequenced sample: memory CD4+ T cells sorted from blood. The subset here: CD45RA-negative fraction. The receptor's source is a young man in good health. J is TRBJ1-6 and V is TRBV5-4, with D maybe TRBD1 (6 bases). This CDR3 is CASRSDSNSPLHF. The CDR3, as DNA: TGTGCCAGCAGGTCGGACAGTAATTCACCCCTCCACTTT.